This T cell receptor beta chain was recovered during a study of T-cell reconstitution after alpha-beta-depleted transplantation in children. The TCRbeta library incorporated unique molecular identifiers. One entry per CDR3 protein results from TCRdb running MiXCR on the PCR reads. The sample carries just under 350,000 distinct CDR3 sequences, roughly 17% recorded once. Broader study findings: Some patients owed their high day-60 TCRbeta diversity to surviving recipient T cells and thymic progenitors. There were reportedly several hundred expanded graft clones from which alpha-beta T cells came about two months after transplant. Counts and diversity of T cells one year after transplant came mostly from newly produced T cells.

The germline V gene has CDR1 ENHRY and CDR2 SYGVKD. V was shortened by 6 bases and J by 9 bases, with 12 bases between the two germline ends. This CDR3 has 12 amino acids. The sample holds many counts of this clonotype. The antigen remains undetermined. The rearrangement links TRBV10-3 to TRBJ2-1; perhaps TRBD2 as D (6 bases). Sequenced material: PBMCs, mostly from graft donor cells, taken 360 days after TCRalphabeta/CD19-depleted stem cell transplant. This TCR was recovered from a male patient aged 2-15 years who had a stem cell transplant for acute lymphoblastic leukemia, so the T cells may come from the graft donor. CDR3 sequence (DNA): TGTGCCATCAGGGCCGGGGGATTTGAGCAGTTCTTC. It codes for CAIRAGGFEQFF.